The rows below give T cell receptor beta chains drawn from one sample of a study of blood T cell repertoires in COVID-19. The method was immunoSEQ multiplex PCR; TCRdb's version includes in-frame clones alone and lacks a portion of them. Altogether about 82,000 clones are present, 60% to 80% being singletons, with the ten largest covering around 33%. Input material: peripheral blood. These receptors were obtained from a man in his 60s with COVID-19, enrolled during active disease. CDR3s include the opening cysteine and the closing phenylalanine or tryptophan. Each record gives: V gene, clone size, D gene, J gene, CDR3 protein, CDR3 DNA. A D gene is named only where the DNA matches it firmly. Clone size is not always given. Where it is, it says once, few, many or a class for expanded clones.

>TRBV15|NA|NA|TRBJ1-5
CATSRDRGDQPQHF
TGTGCCACCAGCAGAGACAGGGGCGATCAGCCCCAGCATTTT
>TRBV7-2|few|NA|TRBJ2-1
CASSLGQGFYNEQFF
TGTGCCAGCAGCTTAGGTCAGGGTTTCTACAATGAGCAGTTCTTC
>TRBV14|NA|TRBD1|TRBJ2-1
CASSRRDRGRHEQFF
TGTGCCAGCAGCCGCCGGGACAGGGGGCGTCATGAGCAGTTCTTC
>TRBV6-5|NA|TRBD1|TRBJ1-2
CASSYSPGQMFGYTF
TGTGCCAGCAGTTACTCACCGGGACAGATGTTTGGCTACACCTTC
>TRBV7-2|NA|TRBD1|TRBJ2-2
CASSFLTTGGTGELFF
TGTGCCAGCAGCTTTCTCACGACAGGGGGCACCGGGGAGCTGTTTTTT
>TRBV5-1|few|TRBD1|TRBJ1-5
CASSEGGLGQPQHF
TGCGCCAGCAGCGAAGGGGGCTTAGGTCAGCCCCAGCATTTT
>TRBV6-5|NA|TRBD2|TRBJ2-3
CASRDSGRAADTQYF
TGTGCCAGCAGAGATAGCGGGAGGGCCGCGGATACGCAGTATTTT
>TRBV5-1|NA|NA|TRBJ2-7
CASSLLREAGYEQYF
TGCGCCAGCAGCCTCCTTAGGGAGGCGGGATACGAGCAGTACTTC
>TRBV18|NA|NA|TRBJ1-1
CASSPLDSNTEAFF
TGTGCCAGCTCACCACTGGACAGTAACACTGAAGCTTTCTTT
>TRBV7-6|NA|TRBD2|TRBJ2-7
CASSATSGGGEQYF
TGTGCCAGCAGCGCCACTAGCGGGGGAGGCGAGCAGTACTTC
>TRBV2|NA|TRBD1|TRBJ2-1
CASKFGDRGYNEQFF
TGTGCCAGCAAGTTTGGGGACAGGGGCTACAATGAGCAGTTCTTC
>TRBV3-1/TRBV3-2|NA|NA|TRBJ2-7
CASSRGHASYEQYF
TGTGCCAGCAGCCGCGGACATGCCTCCTACGAGCAGTACTTC
>TRBV30|NA|NA|TRBJ2-5
CAWSVRRETQYF
TGTGCCTGGAGTGTTAGGAGGGAGACCCAGTACTTC
>TRBV19|NA|NA|TRBJ2-7
CASGSTGKGYEQYF
TGTGCCAGTGGATCAACAGGGAAAGGCTACGAGCAGTACTTC
>TRBV7-2|NA|TRBD2|TRBJ2-5
CASSLSPGLAGERETQYF
TGTGCCAGCAGCTTATCTCCGGGACTAGCGGGAGAGCGGGAGACCCAGTACTTC
>TRBV7-2|NA|NA|TRBJ1-4
CASSEFPGGTNEKLFF
TGTGCCAGCAGCGAATTCCCTGGAGGGACTAATGAAAAACTGTTTTTT
>TRBV9|medium-sized|TRBD1|TRBJ1-2
CASSVGTGRGYTF
TGTGCCAGCAGCGTCGGGACAGGACGGGGCTACACCTTC
>TRBV7-9|once|NA|TRBJ2-1
CASSRPPGLRQFF
TGTGCCAGCAGCCGGCCCCCAGGGCTGCGGCAGTTCTTC
>TRBV11-2|NA|NA|TRBJ2-7
CASSSVRGRPYEQYF
TGTGCCAGCAGCTCCGTCCGGGGGAGACCCTACGAGCAGTACTTC
>TRBV7-9|NA|NA|TRBJ1-2
CASSRGDGAYYGYTF
TGTGCCAGCAGCCGGGGGGACGGCGCCTACTATGGCTACACCTTC
>TRBV4-1|NA|NA|TRBJ1-5
CASSQDRGNSNQPQHF
TGCGCCAGCAGCCAAGATCGGGGAAATAGCAATCAGCCCCAGCATTTT
>TRBV27|NA|NA|TRBJ1-5
CASSPYLNQPQHF
TGTGCCAGCAGTCCATACTTGAACCAGCCCCAGCATTTT
>TRBV21-1|NA|NA|TRBJ1-1
CASSKEGGGNTEAFF
TGTGCCAGCAGCAAAGAGGGAGGGGGGAACACTGAAGCTTTCTTT
>TRBV10-3|NA|NA|TRBJ2-5
CAISSSGKLKETQYF
TGTGCCATCAGTTCATCAGGGAAGCTAAAAGAGACCCAGTACTTC
>TRBV5-8|NA|TRBD1|TRBJ1-2
CASSFRGGVSSGYTF
TGTGCCAGCAGCTTTCGAGGGGGCGTATCCTCCGGCTACACCTTC
>TRBV9|NA|NA|TRBJ2-1
CASTDPSRAGTNEQFF
TGTGCCAGCACCGACCCTAGCCGCGCGGGAACCAATGAGCAGTTCTTC
>TRBV5-1|NA|NA|TRBJ1-4
CASSPGLPGANEKLFF
TGCGCCAGCAGCCCAGGACTACCGGGGGCTAATGAAAAACTGTTTTTT
>TRBV6-5|once|NA|TRBJ1-2
CASRPPGAAIRGYTF
TGTGCCAGCAGGCCCCCAGGGGCGGCCATCCGAGGCTACACCTTC
>TRBV5-5|few|TRBD2|TRBJ2-7
CASSVTSVAYEQYF
TGTGCCAGCAGCGTTACTAGCGTCGCCTACGAGCAGTACTTC
>TRBV11-2|once|TRBD1|TRBJ2-6
CASSTQGDAGANVLTF
TGTGCCAGCAGCACACAGGGGGATGCTGGGGCCAACGTCCTGACTTTC
>TRBV2|NA|NA|TRBJ1-5
CASSELGRAGKNQPQHF
TGTGCCAGCAGTGAATTAGGGAGGGCCGGGAAGAATCAGCCCCAGCATTTT
>TRBV5-6|NA|TRBD2|TRBJ2-7
CASSFRTSGNSYEQYF
TGTGCCAGCAGCTTTAGGACTAGCGGGAACTCCTACGAGCAGTACTTC
>TRBV5-4|NA|TRBD1|TRBJ1-1
CASSRGQGAGMNTEAFF
TGTGCCAGCAGCCGGGGACAGGGGGCGGGAATGAACACTGAAGCTTTCTTT
>TRBV27|NA|TRBD1|TRBJ2-7
CASSPRRDSYEQYF
TGTGCCAGCAGTCCCCGCCGGGACAGCTACGAGCAGTACTTC
>TRBV28|NA|NA|TRBJ2-1
CASTGTGTPYYNEQFF
TGTGCCAGTACGGGGACCGGGACACCTTACTACAATGAGCAGTTCTTC
>TRBV18|NA|TRBD1|TRBJ2-5
CASSPQGARQTQYF
TGTGCCAGCTCACCTCAGGGGGCTCGGCAGACCCAGTACTTC
>TRBV3-1/TRBV3-2|NA|NA|TRBJ2-1
CASSQDRYNEQFF
TGTGCCAGCAGCCAAGATCGGTACAATGAGCAGTTCTTC
>TRBV7-2|NA|NA|TRBJ2-5
CASSLGLGVETQYF
TGTGCCAGCAGCTTAGGGTTAGGGGTAGAGACCCAGTACTTC